The clone carrying this T cell receptor beta chain occurred a few times. Its cognate antigen is unknown. Then a second PCR, running roughly 7 to 11 cycles, was carried out with a sample-barcoded 5' primer and a J-beta primer mix. TCRdb re-called the 5' RACE reads with MiXCR, one entry per CDR3 protein. The sample contains roughly 900,000 distinct CDR3 sequences, around 46% of which appear only once. These data come from a study of blood T cells in healthy people across ages. Per the germline V gene, CDR1 is LGHNA and CDR2 is YSLEER. CDR3 length: 14 amino acids. V was pared by 2 bases and J by 2 bases, with 2 bases of the junction left unmatched. Isolating PBMCs gave at least 6 million of these cells per sample. Broader study findings: Percentage of naive T cells showed a strong correlation with TCR beta diversity. Whereas aged donors had fewer naive CD4+ cells, long-lived donors had more of them and higher diversity.

The chain combines TRBV4-3 with TRBJ1-2; TRBD1 aligns across 7 bases. The receptor comes from a man aged 25-40 years in good health. Sequencing input: blood. The CDR3 protein is CASSQLGGNYGYTF. The CDR3 nucleotides are TGCGCCAGCAGCCAACTAGGGGGCAACTATGGCTACACCTTC.